This T cell receptor (beta chain) originates from a study of blood T cells in healthy people across ages (dated by TCRdb to between 2014 and 2017). Describing the broader study: In model experiments, roughly one uniquely barcoded TCR beta cDNA molecule per two T cells was captured by template switching. The donors were split into four age groups: young (average 16 years), middle-aged (roughly 42), aged (about 62) and long-lived (approximately 80). To avoid experimental bias, donors of different ages were spread randomly across the sequencing lanes. Using the same blood draw, the study looked at two additional independent replicas of 1 million unique cDNA reads for two donors, one aged 18 to 30 and the other aged 80 or older. To track age-related changes in TCR beta repertoire diversity, the study relied on deep sequencing normalized with unique cDNA molecular identifiers.

The research as a whole found: The CMV infection status of donors was not known, potentially confounding age-related changes in expanded clonotypes. Total diversity estimates from one million sequenced T cells were considered lower bounds and underestimates. Bulk unsorted PBMC profiling prevented conclusive comparison of naive and antigen-experienced compartments. The percentage of naive T cells measured by flow cytometry correlated strongly with observed TCR beta diversity. The long-lived group showed more naive CD4+ T cells, fewer expanded clones and increased TCR diversity than the aged group, suggesting age selection. Observed TCR beta diversity per million T cells fell roughly linearly with age, and a significant reduction was already apparent by age around 40.

The donors were roughly 39 Caucasian individuals from Russia, aged roughly 6 to 100 years, who were systemically healthy. Each donor gave ten milliliters of peripheral blood, drawn into EDTA-treated Vacutainer tubes. Ficoll-Paque density-gradient centrifugation was used to isolate PBMCs, with at least 7 million obtained per sample. Total RNA was extracted from PBMCs with Trizol reagent, with at least 6 micrograms obtained per sample. The percentages of naive CD45RAhigh/CD27high T cells were determined by flow cytometry on a PBMC aliquot from every donor. The receptor library was made with 5' RACE. The run used an Illumina HiSeq 2500. The second PCR ran for about 7 to 11 cycles and used a J-beta primer mix along with a sample-barcoded 5' primer. Each TCR beta cDNA molecule received a unique molecular identifier from a template-switch 5' adaptor carrying 12 random nucleotides. At least 3 million CDR3-containing paired-end reads were obtained from each sample. First-strand cDNA synthesis was performed from all RNA using the Mint cDNA synthesis kit, with priming by a TRBC-specific oligonucleotide. All cDNA was treated with uracil-DNA glycosylase and then went through a first 18-cycle PCR with the universal primers M1SS and BC2_uni_R. The published analysis was carried out like this. For normalization, 1 million high-quality reads were randomly selected from each sample, with every read carrying a distinct molecular identifier. Instead of being binned into consensus sequences, reads with shared molecular identifiers were discarded. MiTCR, with a Q25 quality threshold and the strictest error-elimination algorithm, was used for CDR3 identification, clonotype clustering and error correction. A nonparametric unseen species model using Euler transformation provided a lower-bound estimate of total TCR beta diversity. The public reads were reanalyzed by TCRdb: fastp trimming at Q25, MiXCR alignment, in-frame beta chains only. Rows merge per CDR3 protein into single entries with the most common DNA and genes. The V and J calls and clone size come from TCRdb's table, not from the authors' own analysis. The sample has hundreds of thousands of distinct CDR3 sequences on record, more than 45% of them singletons. The ten largest clonotypes hold 20% to 25% of the sample.

The CDR3 measures 11 amino acids from cysteine to phenylalanine. Only the CDR3 region is kept as DNA, spanning 33 bases read in frame from base 1. CDR1 is given as DFQATT and CDR2 as SNEGSKA, both from the germline V gene (reference sequence). The V end loses 5 bases and the J end loses 13 bases, and a stretch of 15 bases separates them. In regard to this clonotype: Its antigen is not yet known. No base qualities exist here, and no much larger clone lies one base off it.

The chain employs TRBV20-1 and TRBJ2-4; no confident D gene assignment can be made. The sample taken for sequencing was blood. The sequence was obtained from a young man in good health. The DNA sequence is TGCAGTGCTCCAAAGGTCTACAAGCAGTACTTC. It codes for CSAPKVYKQYF.